The sequence of this TCR beta chain was determined in a study of blood T cell repertoires in COVID-19. Study-wide background: PBMCs, B-cell-depleted T cells, or T cells were the source of the cDNA or gDNA that made up the material.

In Seattle, patients joined the study during active infection and were tracked longitudinally. This CDR3 is 14 amino acids long. The V gene lost 5 bases and the J gene lost 3 bases, with 14 bases spanning the gap. Germline lookup yields CDR1 MDHEN and CDR2 SYDVKM. Original handling: Reference gene primer amplification yielded estimated nucleated cell counts. Libraries were prepared by immunoSEQ multiplex PCR; TCRdb keeps only in-frame clonotypes and omits some of them. The V and J calls and clone size are taken from that table; D and trimming were inferred from the DNA. The table records approximately 170,000 clones, 84% of them present only once.

The clonotype was recovered from a woman in her seventies with COVID-19, enrolled during active disease. The sequenced sample consisted of peripheral blood. This sequence joins TRBV28 and TRBJ2-7; D may be TRBD1 (6 bases). In DNA form, the CDR3 reads TGTGCCAGCAGTCCGGCAGGGGTCGGCTACGAGCAGTACTTC. Its translation is CASSPAGVGYEQYF.